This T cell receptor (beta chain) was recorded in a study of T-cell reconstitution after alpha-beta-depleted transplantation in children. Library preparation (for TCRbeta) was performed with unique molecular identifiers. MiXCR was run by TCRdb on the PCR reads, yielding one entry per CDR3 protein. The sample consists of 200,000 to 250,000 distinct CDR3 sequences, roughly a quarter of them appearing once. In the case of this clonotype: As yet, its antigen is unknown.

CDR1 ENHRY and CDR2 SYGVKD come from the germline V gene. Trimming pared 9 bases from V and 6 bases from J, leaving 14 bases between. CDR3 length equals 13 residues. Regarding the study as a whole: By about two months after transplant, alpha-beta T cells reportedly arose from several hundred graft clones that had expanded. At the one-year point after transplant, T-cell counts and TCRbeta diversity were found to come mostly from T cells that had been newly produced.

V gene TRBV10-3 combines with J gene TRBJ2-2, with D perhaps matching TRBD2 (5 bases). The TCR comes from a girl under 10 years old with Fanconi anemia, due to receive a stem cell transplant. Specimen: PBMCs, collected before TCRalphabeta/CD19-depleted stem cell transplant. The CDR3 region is CAMTPGSAGELFF. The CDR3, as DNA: TGTGCCATGACCCCGGGGAGTGCCGGGGAGCTGTTTTTT.